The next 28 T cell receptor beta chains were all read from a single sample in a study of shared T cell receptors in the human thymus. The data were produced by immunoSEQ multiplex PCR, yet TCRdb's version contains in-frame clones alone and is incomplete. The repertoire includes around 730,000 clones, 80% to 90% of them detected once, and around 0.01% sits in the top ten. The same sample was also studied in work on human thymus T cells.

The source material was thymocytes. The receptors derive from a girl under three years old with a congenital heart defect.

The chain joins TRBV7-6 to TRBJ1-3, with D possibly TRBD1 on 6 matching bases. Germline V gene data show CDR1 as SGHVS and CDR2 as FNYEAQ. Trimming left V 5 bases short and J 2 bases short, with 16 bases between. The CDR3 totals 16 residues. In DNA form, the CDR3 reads TGTGCCAGCAGCATAAAACAAACAGGGCCTGGAAACACCATATATTTT. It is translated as CASSIKQTGPGNTIYF.

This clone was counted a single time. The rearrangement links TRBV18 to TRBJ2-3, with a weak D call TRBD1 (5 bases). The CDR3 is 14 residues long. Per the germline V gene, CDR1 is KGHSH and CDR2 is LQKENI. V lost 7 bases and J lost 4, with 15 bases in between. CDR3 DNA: TGTGCCAGCTGCCAGTTGGGGCCTCCAGATACGCAGTATTTT. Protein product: CASCQLGPPDTQYF.

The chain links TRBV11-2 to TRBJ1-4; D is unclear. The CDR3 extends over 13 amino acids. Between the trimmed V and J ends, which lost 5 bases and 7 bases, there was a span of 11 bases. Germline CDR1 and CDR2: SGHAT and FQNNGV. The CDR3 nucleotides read TGTGCCAGCAGCCCCCGGCGGAGTGAAAAACTGTTTTTT. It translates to CASSPRRSEKLFF.

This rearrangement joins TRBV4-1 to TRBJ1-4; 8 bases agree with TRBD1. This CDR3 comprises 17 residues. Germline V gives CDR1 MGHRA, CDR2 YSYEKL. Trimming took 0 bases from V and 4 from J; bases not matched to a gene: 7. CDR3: CASSQDMKTGVNEKLFF. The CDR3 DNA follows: TGCGCCAGCAGCCAAGATATGAAGACAGGGGTTAATGAAAAACTGTTTTTT.

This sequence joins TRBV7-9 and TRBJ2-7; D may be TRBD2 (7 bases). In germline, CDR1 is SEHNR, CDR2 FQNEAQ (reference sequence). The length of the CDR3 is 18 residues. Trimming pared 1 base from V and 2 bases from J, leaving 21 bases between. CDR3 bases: TGTGCCAGCAGCTTAGAGGGGGGGCCTAACATGCCTCCCTACGAGCAGTACTTC. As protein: CASSLEGGPNMPPYEQYF. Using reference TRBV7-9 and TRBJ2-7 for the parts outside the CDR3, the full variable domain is DTGVSQNPRHKITKRGQNVTFRCDPISEHNRLYWYRQTLGQGPEFLTYFQNEAQLEKSRLLSDRFSAERPKGSFSTLEIQRTEQGDSAMYLCASSLEGGPNMPPYEQYFGPGTRLTVT.

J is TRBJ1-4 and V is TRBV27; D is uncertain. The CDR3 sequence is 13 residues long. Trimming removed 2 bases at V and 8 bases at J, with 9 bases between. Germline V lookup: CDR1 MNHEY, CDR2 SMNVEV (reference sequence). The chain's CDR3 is CASSLASWEKLFF. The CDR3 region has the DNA TGTGCCAGCAGTTTAGCGTCGTGGGAAAAACTGTTTTTT. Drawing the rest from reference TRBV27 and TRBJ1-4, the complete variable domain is EAQVTQNPRYLITVTGKKLTVTCSQNMNHEYMSWYRQDPGLGLRQIYYSMNVEVTDKGDVPEGYKVSRKEKRNFPLILESPSPNQTSLYFCASSLASWEKLFFGSGTQLSVL.

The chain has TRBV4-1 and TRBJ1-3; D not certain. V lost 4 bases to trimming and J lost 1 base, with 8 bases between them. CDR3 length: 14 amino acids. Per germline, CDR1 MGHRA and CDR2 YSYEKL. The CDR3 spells CASSPEASGNTIYF. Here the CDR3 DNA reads TGCGCCAGCAGCCCGGAAGCGTCTGGAAACACCATATATTTT.

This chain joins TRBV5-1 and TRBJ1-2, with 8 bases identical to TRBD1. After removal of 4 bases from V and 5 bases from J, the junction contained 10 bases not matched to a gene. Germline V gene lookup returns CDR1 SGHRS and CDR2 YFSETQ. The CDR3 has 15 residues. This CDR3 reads CASSGSGGAGYGYTF. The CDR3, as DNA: TGCGCCAGCAGCGGGTCAGGGGGCGCTGGGTATGGCTACACCTTC.

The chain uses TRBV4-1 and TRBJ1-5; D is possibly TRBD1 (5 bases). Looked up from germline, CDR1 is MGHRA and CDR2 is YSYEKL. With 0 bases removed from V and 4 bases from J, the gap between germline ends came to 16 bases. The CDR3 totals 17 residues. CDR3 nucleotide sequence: TGCGCCAGCAGCCAAGAGGGACCGGGGGTACCTAATCAGCCCCAGCATTTT. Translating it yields CASSQEGPGVPNQPQHF.

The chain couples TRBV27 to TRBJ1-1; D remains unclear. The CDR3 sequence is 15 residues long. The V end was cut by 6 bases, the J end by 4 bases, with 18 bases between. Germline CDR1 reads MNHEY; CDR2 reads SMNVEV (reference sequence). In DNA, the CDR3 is TGTGCCAGCAGCCCCGGCAGGAATGTTTCCACTGAAGCTTTCTTT. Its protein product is CASSPGRNVSTEAFF.

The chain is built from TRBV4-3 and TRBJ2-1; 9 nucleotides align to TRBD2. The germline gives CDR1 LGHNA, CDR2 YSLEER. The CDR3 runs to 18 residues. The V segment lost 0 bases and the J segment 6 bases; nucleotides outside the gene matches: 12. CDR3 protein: CASSQERLAEDPSNEQFF. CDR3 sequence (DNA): TGCGCCAGCAGCCAAGAAAGACTAGCGGAGGATCCCTCCAATGAGCAGTTCTTC.

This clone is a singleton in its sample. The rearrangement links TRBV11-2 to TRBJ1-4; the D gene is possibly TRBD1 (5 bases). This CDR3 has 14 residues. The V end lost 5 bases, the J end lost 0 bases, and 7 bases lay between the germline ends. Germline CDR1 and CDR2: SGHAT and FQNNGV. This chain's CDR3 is CASSRGATNEKLFF. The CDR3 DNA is TGTGCCAGCAGCAGGGGTGCAACTAATGAAAAACTGTTTTTT.

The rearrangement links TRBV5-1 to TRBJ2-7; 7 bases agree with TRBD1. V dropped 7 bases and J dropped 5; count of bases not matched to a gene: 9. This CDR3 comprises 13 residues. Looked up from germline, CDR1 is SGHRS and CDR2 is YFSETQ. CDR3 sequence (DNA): TGCGCCAGCTCGAGGGGGCGGCCAGACGAGCAGTACTTC. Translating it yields CASSRGRPDEQYF.

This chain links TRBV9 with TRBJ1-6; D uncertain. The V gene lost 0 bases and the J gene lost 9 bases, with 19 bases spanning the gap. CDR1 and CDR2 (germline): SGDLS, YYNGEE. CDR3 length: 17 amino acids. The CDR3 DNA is TGTGCCAGCAGCGTAGGAGTCAGGTTTGGGTCAAGTTCACCCCTCCACTTT. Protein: CASSVGVRFGSSSPLHF. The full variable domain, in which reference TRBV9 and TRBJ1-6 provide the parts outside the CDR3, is DSGVTQTPKHLITATGQRVTLRCSPRSGDLSVYWYQQSLDQGLQFLIQYYNGEERAKGNILERFSAQQFPDLHSELNLSSLELGDSALYFCASSVGVRFGSSSPLHFGNGTRLTVT.

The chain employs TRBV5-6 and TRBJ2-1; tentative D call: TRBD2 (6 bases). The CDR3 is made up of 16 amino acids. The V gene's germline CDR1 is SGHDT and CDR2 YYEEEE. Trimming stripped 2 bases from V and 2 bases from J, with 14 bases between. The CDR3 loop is CASSLGAGLTYNEQFF. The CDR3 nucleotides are TGTGCCAGCAGCTTAGGGGCGGGGCTTACCTACAATGAGCAGTTCTTC.

CDR3 DNA sequence: TGTGCCAGCAGCTTACGACAGGGTTCCGAGCAGTACTTC. As protein: CASSLRQGSEQYF. The chain has TRBV11-2 and TRBJ2-7, with TRBD1 matching over 7 bases. After removal of 2 bases from V and 6 bases from J, the junction contained 4 bases not matched to a gene. CDR3 length: 13 amino acids. From germline, CDR1 is SGHAT and CDR2 FQNNGV.

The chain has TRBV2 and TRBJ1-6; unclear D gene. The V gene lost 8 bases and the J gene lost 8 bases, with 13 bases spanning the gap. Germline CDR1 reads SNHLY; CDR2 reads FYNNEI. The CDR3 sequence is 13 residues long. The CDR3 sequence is CASGVFGDSPLHF. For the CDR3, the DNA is TGTGCCAGCGGAGTCTTCGGGGATTCACCCCTCCACTTT.

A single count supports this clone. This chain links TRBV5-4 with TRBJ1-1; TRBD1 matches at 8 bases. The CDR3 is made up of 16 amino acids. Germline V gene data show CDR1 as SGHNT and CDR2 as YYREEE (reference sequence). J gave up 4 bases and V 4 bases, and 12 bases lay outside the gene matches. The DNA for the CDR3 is TGTGCCAGCAGCGCGACCAGGGGGCGAGCTACCACTGAAGCTTTCTTT. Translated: CASSATRGRATTEAFF.

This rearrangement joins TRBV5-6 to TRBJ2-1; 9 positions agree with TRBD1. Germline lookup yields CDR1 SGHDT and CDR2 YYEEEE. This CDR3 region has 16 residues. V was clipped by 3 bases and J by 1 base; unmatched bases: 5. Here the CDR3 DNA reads TGTGCCAGCAGCTACGGGACAGGGAAATCCTACAATGAGCAGTTCTTC. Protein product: CASSYGTGKSYNEQFF.

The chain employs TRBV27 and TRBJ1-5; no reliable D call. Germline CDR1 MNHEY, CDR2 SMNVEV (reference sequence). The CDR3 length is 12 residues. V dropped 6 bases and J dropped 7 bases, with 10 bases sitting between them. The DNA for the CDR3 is TGTGCCAGCAGCCCGGGTGACCAGCCCCAGCATTTT. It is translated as CASSPGDQPQHF.

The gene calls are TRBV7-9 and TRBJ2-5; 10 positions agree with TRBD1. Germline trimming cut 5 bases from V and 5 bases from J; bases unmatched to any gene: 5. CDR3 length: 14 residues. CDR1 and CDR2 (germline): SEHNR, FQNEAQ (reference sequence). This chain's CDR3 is CASSTDRGFETQYF. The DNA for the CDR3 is TGTGCCAGCAGCACGGACAGGGGGTTTGAGACCCAGTACTTC.

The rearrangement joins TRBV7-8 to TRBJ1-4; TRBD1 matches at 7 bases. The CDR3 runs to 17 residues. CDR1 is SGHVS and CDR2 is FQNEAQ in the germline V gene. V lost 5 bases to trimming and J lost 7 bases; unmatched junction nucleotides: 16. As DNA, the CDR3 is TGTGCCAGCAGCCCTTGGGGGGCAGGGGGTGTAGGTGAAAAACTGTTTTTT. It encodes CASSPWGAGGVGEKLFF.

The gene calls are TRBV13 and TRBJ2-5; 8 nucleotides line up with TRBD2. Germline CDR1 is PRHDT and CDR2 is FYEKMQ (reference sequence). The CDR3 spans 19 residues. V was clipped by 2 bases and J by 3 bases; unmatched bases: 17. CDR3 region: CASSLYVPRIAGREETQYF. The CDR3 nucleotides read TGTGCCAGCAGCTTATACGTGCCCCGGATAGCGGGGCGGGAAGAGACCCAGTACTTC.

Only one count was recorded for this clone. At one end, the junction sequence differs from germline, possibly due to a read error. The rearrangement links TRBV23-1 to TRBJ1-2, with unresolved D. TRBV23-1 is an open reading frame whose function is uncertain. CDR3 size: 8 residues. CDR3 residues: CASSPGSF. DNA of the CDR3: TGCGCCAGCTCCCCGGGGAGCTTC.

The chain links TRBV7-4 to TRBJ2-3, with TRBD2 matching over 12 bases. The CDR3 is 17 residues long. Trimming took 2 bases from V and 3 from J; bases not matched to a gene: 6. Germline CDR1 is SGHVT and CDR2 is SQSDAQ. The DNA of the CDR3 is TGTGCCAGCAGCTTAAGGCTAGCGGGGGGGAGGACAGATACGCAGTATTTT. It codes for CASSLRLAGGRTDTQYF.

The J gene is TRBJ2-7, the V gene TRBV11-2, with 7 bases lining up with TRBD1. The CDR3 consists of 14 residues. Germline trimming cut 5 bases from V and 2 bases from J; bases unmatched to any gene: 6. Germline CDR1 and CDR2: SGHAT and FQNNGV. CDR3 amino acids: CASSPGTVTYEQYF. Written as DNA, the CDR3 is TGTGCCAGCAGCCCGGGGACAGTTACCTACGAGCAGTACTTC.

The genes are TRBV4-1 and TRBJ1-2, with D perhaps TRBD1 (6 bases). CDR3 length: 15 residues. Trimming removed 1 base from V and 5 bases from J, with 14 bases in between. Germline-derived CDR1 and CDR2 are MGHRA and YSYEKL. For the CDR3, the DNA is TGCGCCAGCAGCCAAGCGACAGGTGCTCTTTATGGCTACACCTTC. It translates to CASSQATGALYGYTF.

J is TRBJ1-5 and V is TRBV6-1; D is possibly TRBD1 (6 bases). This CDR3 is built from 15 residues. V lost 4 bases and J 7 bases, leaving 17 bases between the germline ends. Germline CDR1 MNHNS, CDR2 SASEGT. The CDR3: CASSGDLQGDQPQHF. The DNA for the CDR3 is TGTGCCAGCAGTGGAGACCTACAGGGAGACCAGCCCCAGCATTTT.